A selection of T cell receptor beta chains follows, all from one sample in a study of radiation and T cells in renal cell carcinoma. Clones were read by immunoSEQ multiplex PCR, and TCRdb kept only the in-frame ones, dropping some. The repertoire holds some 97,000 clones, with about 79% as singletons. Specimen: blood, collected from a patient whose treatment included radiotherapy and nephrectomy. Source of these receptors: a man in his sixties with renal cell carcinoma. Each CDR3 is given with its conserved first and last residue. The order of the fields is V gene, clone size, D gene, J gene, CDR3 protein, CDR3 DNA. A D gene is named only where the DNA matches it firmly. Not every row has a clone size; where given, it reads once, few, many or a size class.

TRBV29-1	-	TRBD1	TRBJ1-1	CSVAYRQGPNTEAFF	TGCAGCGTTGCATATAGACAGGGCCCGAACACTGAAGCTTTCTTT
TRBV5-1	-	-	TRBJ1-2	CASSLGDRPNYGYTF	TGCGCCAGCAGCTTGGGAGACAGGCCCAACTATGGCTACACCTTC
TRBV6-1	-	-	TRBJ1-2	CASSGQLNYGYTF	TGTGCCAGCAGTGGACAGCTTAACTATGGCTACACCTTC
TRBV28	-	-	TRBJ2-7	CASLGDSYEQYF	TGTGCCAGCCTAGGGGACTCCTACGAGCAGTACTTC
TRBV6-6	-	TRBD2	TRBJ2-1	CASSKGTSGSEQFF	TGTGCCAGCAGTAAAGGGACTAGCGGTAGTGAGCAGTTCTTC
TRBV28	-	-	TRBJ1-2	CASRPGLANYGYTF	TGTGCCAGCAGACCAGGTTTAGCTAACTATGGCTACACCTTC
TRBV11-3	-	-	TRBJ2-1	CASSLASEYNEQFF	TGTGCCAGCAGCTTAGCTAGCGAGTACAATGAGCAGTTCTTC
TRBV27	-	-	TRBJ1-5	CASSNRRDVRGPQHF	TGTGCCAGCAGTAACCGCCGGGACGTCCGCGGGCCCCAGCATTTT
TRBV28	-	-	TRBJ1-1	CASCRGWGSEAFF	TGTGCCAGTTGTCGTGGATGGGGTTCTGAAGCTTTCTTT
TRBV18	-	TRBD2	TRBJ2-3	CASSPGTTGNTDTQYF	TGTGCCAGCTCACCCGGGACTACCGGGAACACAGATACGCAGTATTTT
TRBV5-5	-	-	TRBJ2-1	CASSLGGRSYNEQFF	TGTGCCAGCAGCTTGGGAGGGAGGTCCTACAATGAGCAGTTCTTC
TRBV28	-	TRBD2	TRBJ2-1	CASSLLAGGFSEQFF	TGTGCCAGCAGTTTATTAGCGGGAGGGTTCAGTGAGCAGTTCTTC
TRBV10-1	once	TRBD1	TRBJ1-2	CASSGDRAFYTF	TGCGCCAGCAGTGGGGACAGGGCCTTCTACACCTTC
TRBV28	-	-	TRBJ2-7	CASSPPGTVYEQYF	TGTGCCAGCAGCCCGCCCGGGACTGTCTACGAGCAGTACTTC
TRBV14	-	-	TRBJ2-5	CASSQEGGVRETQYF	TGTGCCAGCAGCCAAGAGGGGGGCGTGCGGGAGACCCAGTACTTC
TRBV10-3	-	-	TRBJ2-1	CAISHDVNEQFF	TGTGCCATCAGTCACGATGTTAATGAGCAGTTCTTC
TRBV29-1	few	-	TRBJ2-7	CSVEDRFGYEQYF	TGCAGCGTTGAAGACAGGTTTGGCTACGAGCAGTACTTC
TRBV14	-	-	TRBJ1-1	CASSHAYSEAFF	TGTGCCAGCAGCCACGCTTACAGTGAAGCTTTCTTT
TRBV29-1	-	-	TRBJ1-2	CSVDSPNYGYTF	TGCAGCGTTGATAGTCCCAACTATGGCTACACCTTC
TRBV10-1	once	TRBD2	TRBJ2-7	CASKPSGRDEQYF	TGCGCCAGCAAGCCTAGCGGGAGGGACGAGCAGTACTTC
TRBV7-3	-	TRBD1	TRBJ2-4	CASSGAGGQNIQYF	TGTGCCAGCAGCGGAGCAGGGGGTCAAAACATTCAGTACTTC
TRBV27	-	TRBD1	TRBJ2-7	CASGRQGTDYEQYF	TGTGCCAGCGGGAGACAGGGAACCGACTACGAGCAGTACTTC
TRBV11-1	-	-	TRBJ2-6	CASSLGGGISGANVLTF	TGTGCCAGCAGCTTAGGTGGCGGCATCTCTGGGGCCAACGTCCTGACTTTC
TRBV6-5	-	-	TRBJ2-5	CASSSTGQQETQYF	TGTGCCAGCAGTTCGACAGGACAGCAAGAGACCCAGTACTTC
TRBV10-1	once	-	TRBJ2-6	CASSERWPSGANVLTF	TGCGCCAGCAGTGAGCGGTGGCCCTCTGGGGCCAACGTCCTGACTTTC
TRBV28	once	TRBD2	TRBJ2-5	CASSPEFGTGGEETQYF	TGTGCCAGCAGCCCTGAGTTTGGGACGGGAGGCGAGGAGACCCAGTACTTC
TRBV25-1	-	-	TRBJ1-4	CASSEYGTNEKLFF	TGTGCCAGCAGTGAATACGGGACTAATGAAAAACTGTTTTTT
TRBV6-5	-	-	TRBJ2-7	CASSYGPLTSPYEQYF	TGTGCCAGCAGTTACGGCCCCCTCACTAGTCCCTACGAGCAGTACTTC
TRBV27	once	TRBD2	TRBJ2-3	CASSLHWTSGRPDTQYF	TGTGCCAGCAGTCTCCACTGGACTAGCGGGAGGCCAGATACGCAGTATTTT
TRBV5-1	-	-	TRBJ2-3	CASSFGTPGTDTQYF	TGCGCCAGCAGCTTCGGGACCCCTGGGACAGATACGCAGTATTTT
TRBV4-3	-	-	TRBJ2-3	CASSQDRATQSTDTQYF	TGCGCCAGCAGCCAAGATCGGGCTACTCAAAGCACAGATACGCAGTATTTT
TRBV5-1	-	-	TRBJ2-6	CASSPSRGSLSGANVLTF	TGCGCCAGCAGCCCCTCAAGGGGTTCCCTCTCTGGGGCCAACGTCCTGACTTTC
TRBV28	-	-	TRBJ1-3	CASYSGLFSGNTIYF	TGTGCCAGCTATTCCGGCCTTTTTTCTGGAAACACCATATATTTT
TRBV2	few	-	TRBJ2-1	CASSDRQISLNEQFF	TGTGCCAGCAGTGATCGACAGATTAGTCTAAATGAGCAGTTCTTC
TRBV27	few	-	TRBJ1-1	CASNGPHTEAFF	TGTGCCAGCAACGGACCCCACACTGAAGCTTTCTTT
TRBV28	once	-	TRBJ1-5	CASGNQPQHF	TGTGCCAGCGGGAATCAGCCCCAGCATTTT
TRBV7-2	-	-	TRBJ2-5	CASSFLNRDETQYF	TGTGCCAGCAGCTTTTTAAACAGGGACGAGACCCAGTACTTC
TRBV5-4	-	-	TRBJ2-3	CASSRGVADTQYF	TGTGCCAGCAGCCGAGGAGTGGCAGATACGCAGTATTTT
TRBV28	-	TRBD1	TRBJ1-5	CASSSSGQGVSGQPQHF	TGTGCCAGCAGTTCGTCAGGACAGGGGGTATCCGGGCAGCCCCAGCATTTT
TRBV11-2	-	-	TRBJ2-1	CASSLGAVGDEQFF	TGTGCCAGCAGCTTAGGGGCCGTCGGGGATGAGCAGTTCTTC
TRBV10-2	-	-	TRBJ2-7	CASSESVTGVRRSYEQYF	TGCGCCAGCAGTGAGTCGGTCACAGGAGTCAGGAGGTCCTACGAGCAGTACTTC
TRBV6-5	-	-	TRBJ1-4	CASRKQGQEKLFF	TGTGCCAGCAGAAAGCAAGGGCAGGAAAAACTGTTTTTT
TRBV19	once	-	TRBJ2-6	CASSFRRVSGANVLTF	TGTGCCAGTAGTTTCCGACGGGTGTCTGGGGCCAACGTCCTGACTTTC
TRBV6-6	-	TRBD1	TRBJ2-7	CASSPPGTGSYEQYF	TGTGCCAGCAGTCCACCAGGGACAGGGTCCTACGAGCAGTACTTC
TRBV6-1	-	-	TRBJ2-3	CASSVISTDTQYF	TGTGCCAGCAGCGTTATTAGCACAGATACGCAGTATTTT
TRBV2	-	-	TRBJ1-5	CASSFRLGWGRGNQPQHF	TGTGCCAGCAGTTTCAGGTTGGGGTGGGGGAGAGGCAATCAGCCCCAGCATTTT
TRBV5-4	-	-	TRBJ2-1	CASISSSRGSNEQFF	TGTGCCAGCATTTCCTCCTCCCGGGGGAGCAATGAGCAGTTCTTC
TRBV7-9	once	-	TRBJ2-5	CASSLSTVQETQYF	TGTGCCAGCAGCTTAAGTACAGTTCAAGAGACCCAGTACTTC
TRBV27	-	-	TRBJ2-7	CASSPTGMTYEQYF	TGTGCCAGCAGTCCCACAGGGATGACCTACGAGCAGTACTTC
TRBV27	-	-	TRBJ2-2	CASSLRQGGTGELFF	TGTGCCAGCAGTTTACGACAGGGAGGTACCGGGGAGCTGTTTTTT
TRBV29-1	-	-	TRBJ1-1	CSGSKTATDTEAFF	TGCAGCGGCTCTAAGACCGCGACGGACACTGAAGCTTTCTTT
TRBV12-5	-	-	TRBJ2-1	CASGSSSAFHEQFF	TGTGCTAGTGGTTCATCCTCAGCCTTCCATGAGCAGTTCTTC
TRBV11-2	-	-	TRBJ2-7	CASSLGSGAYEQYF	TGTGCCAGCAGCTTAGGTAGCGGTGCCTACGAGCAGTACTTC
TRBV18	-	TRBD2	TRBJ2-1	CASSARLAGVYNEQFF	TGTGCCAGCTCGGCAAGACTAGCGGGAGTCTACAATGAGCAGTTCTTC